These 11 T cell receptor beta chains originate from one sample sequenced in a study of blood T cell repertoires in COVID-19. Sequencing was performed with immunoSEQ multiplex PCR; in TCRdb, only in-frame clones are kept and a portion is missing. The repertoire holds 140,000 or so clones, with 80% to 90% as singletons. The source material was peripheral blood. These TCRs come from a woman between 45 and 60 years old with active or convalescent COVID-19.

This clone was counted only a few times. This sequence joins TRBV7-2 and TRBJ2-5, with 8 bases aligning to TRBD1. V lost 2 bases to trimming and J lost 1 base; unmatched junction nucleotides: 6. CDR3 length: 16 residues. Germline V CDR1 and CDR2: SGHTA, FQGNSA. CDR3 residues: CASSLSGTGGQETQYF. CDR3 nucleotide sequence: TGTGCCAGCAGCTTATCCGGTACAGGGGGCCAAGAGACCCAGTACTTC.

This chain links TRBV30 with TRBJ2-7; no definite D call. The CDR3 has 11 residues. Germline V gives CDR1 GTSNPN, CDR2 SVGIG (reference sequence). Trimming took 8 bases from V and 2 from J, leaving 10 bases between them. In DNA, the CDR3 is TGTGCCGCGGCAGTAGCCTACGAGCAGTACTTC. Its translation is CAAAVAYEQYF.

V is TRBV5-1 and J is TRBJ1-3, with 9 nucleotides matching TRBD1. This CDR3 is 15 amino acids long. CDR1 is SGHRS, CDR2 YFSETQ, per germline. V lost 2 bases to trimming and J lost 2 bases; unmatched junction nucleotides: 2. The CDR3 sequence: CASSFTGGPGNTIYF. For the CDR3, the DNA is TGCGCCAGCAGCTTCACAGGGGGCCCTGGAAACACCATATATTTT.

V is TRBV5-1 and J is TRBJ2-3; D is possibly TRBD2 (6 bases). The germline V gene encodes CDR1 SGHRS and CDR2 YFSETQ. This CDR3 contains 17 residues. V was trimmed by 4 bases and J by 2 bases, leaving 20 bases between them. The CDR3 nucleotides read TGCGCCAGCAGCACCGGGGGAAATATAGGGTTCACAGATACGCAGTATTTT. Its translation is CASSTGGNIGFTDTQYF.

The CDR3 loop is CASRVEGQGNNQPQHF. DNA of the CDR3: TGTGCCAGTAGAGTGGAGGGACAGGGAAACAATCAGCCCCAGCATTTT. J is TRBJ1-5 and V is TRBV19; 9 bases fit TRBD1. This CDR3 has 16 residues. The junction had 9 bases not matched to a gene; V was cut back by 6 bases and J by 3 bases. Germline lookup yields CDR1 LNHDA and CDR2 SQIVND (reference sequence).

The V and J genes are TRBV12-3 or TRBV12-4 and TRBJ2-5; the D is unclear. Trimming shortened V by 5 bases and J by 2 bases, and 3 bases separated the two germline ends. This CDR3 comprises 11 residues. The CDR3 region is CASSQQETQYF. The CDR3 DNA is TGTGCCAGCAGTCAACAAGAGACCCAGTACTTC.

The chain joins TRBV11-2 to TRBJ1-3; TRBD1 matches at 9 bases. J lost 0 bases, V lost 3 bases, and 3 bases had no gene match. The CDR3 is made up of 16 amino acids. CDR1 is SGHAT, CDR2 FQNNGV, per germline. DNA for the CDR3: TGTGCCAGCAGCTTTTCGACAGGGGGCTCTGGAAACACCATATATTTT. Amino acids: CASSFSTGGSGNTIYF.

This clone was detected only a few times. The chain recombines TRBV3-1 (or the pseudogene TRBV3-2) with TRBJ2-3; D is uncertain. The V and J ends lost 4 bases and 6 bases respectively, with 11 bases between them. Germline loops: CDR1 LGHDT, CDR2 YNNKEL (reference sequence). The CDR3 totals 13 residues. The CDR3 is CASSRLSADTQYF. Here the CDR3 DNA reads TGTGCCAGCAGCCGTCTGTCCGCGGATACGCAGTATTTT.

DNA for the CDR3: TGTGCCAGCAGCTCCCGGGCCGGGACAACCTACGAGCAGTACTTC. Translation gives CASSSRAGTTYEQYF. The V and J genes are TRBV7-6 and TRBJ2-7, with a tentative D call TRBD1 (6 bases). V was shortened by 4 bases and J by 2 bases, with 15 bases between the two germline ends. CDR3 length equals 15 residues. In germline, CDR1 is SGHVS, CDR2 FNYEAQ.

The chain joins TRBV7-2 to TRBJ2-2; D is uncertain. V lost 1 base and J lost 0, with 3 bases in between. CDR1 SGHTA and CDR2 FQGNSA come from the germline V gene. The CDR3 contains 14 residues. CDR3 DNA sequence: TGTGCCAGCAGCTTAGACTCGAACACCGGGGAGCTGTTTTTT. Its translation is CASSLDSNTGELFF.

The chain couples TRBV16 to TRBJ1-5, with D hard to call. Trimming removed 0 bases at V and 9 bases at J, with 12 bases between. From germline, CDR1 is KGHSY and CDR2 FQNENV. This CDR3 spans 14 amino acids. CDR3 residues: CASSQSDGGRPQHF. As DNA, the CDR3 is TGTGCCAGCAGCCAATCGGACGGAGGGAGGCCCCAGCATTTT. The entire variable domain, with the rest obtained from reference TRBV16 and TRBJ1-5, is as follows: GEEVAQTPKHLVRGEGQKAKLYCAPIKGHSYVFWYQQVLKNEFKFLISFQNENVFDETGMPKERFSAKCLPNSPCSLEIQATKLEDSAVYFCASSQSDGGRPQHFGDGTRLSIL.